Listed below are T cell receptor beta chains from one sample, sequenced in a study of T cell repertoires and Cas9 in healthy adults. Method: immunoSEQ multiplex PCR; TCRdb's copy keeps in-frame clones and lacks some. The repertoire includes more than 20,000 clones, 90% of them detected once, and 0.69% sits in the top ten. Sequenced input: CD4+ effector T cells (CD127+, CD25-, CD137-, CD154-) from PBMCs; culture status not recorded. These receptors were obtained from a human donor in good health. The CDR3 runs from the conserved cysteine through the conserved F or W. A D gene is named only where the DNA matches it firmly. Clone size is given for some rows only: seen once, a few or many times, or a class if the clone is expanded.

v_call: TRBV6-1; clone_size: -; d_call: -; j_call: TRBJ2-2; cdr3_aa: CATARGSANTGELFF; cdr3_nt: TGTGCCACAGCCCGGGGAAGTGCGAACACCGGGGAGCTGTTTTTT
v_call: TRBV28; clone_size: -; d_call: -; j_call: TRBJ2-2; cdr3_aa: CASVWGGGATGELFF; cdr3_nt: TGTGCCAGCGTTTGGGGCGGGGGCGCCACCGGGGAGCTGTTTTTT
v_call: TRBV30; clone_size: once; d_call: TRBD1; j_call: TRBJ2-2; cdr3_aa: CTWSKGTGVTGELFF; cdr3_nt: TGTACCTGGAGTAAGGGTACAGGGGTCACCGGGGAGCTGTTTTTT
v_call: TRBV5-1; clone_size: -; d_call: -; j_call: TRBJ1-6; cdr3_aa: CASSLEGGSHSPLHF; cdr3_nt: TGCGCCAGCAGCTTGGAGGGGGGGTCTCATTCACCCCTCCACTTT
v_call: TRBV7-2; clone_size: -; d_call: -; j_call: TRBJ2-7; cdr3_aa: CASSLVGTTTYEQYF; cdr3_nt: TGTGCCAGCAGCTTAGTCGGCACGACGACCTACGAGCAGTACTTC
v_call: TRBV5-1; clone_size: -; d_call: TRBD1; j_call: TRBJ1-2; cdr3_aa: CASSLTGDYGYTF; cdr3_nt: TGCGCCAGCAGTCTTACAGGGGACTATGGCTACACCTTC
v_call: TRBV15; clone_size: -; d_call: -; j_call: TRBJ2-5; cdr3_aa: CATSRDGPEQYF; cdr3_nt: TGTGCCACCAGCAGAGATGGTCCGGAGCAGTACTTC
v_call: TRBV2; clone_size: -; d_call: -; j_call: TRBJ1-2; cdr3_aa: CARAGTGRNYGYTF; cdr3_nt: TGTGCCAGAGCTGGGACCGGGAGGAACTATGGCTACACCTTC
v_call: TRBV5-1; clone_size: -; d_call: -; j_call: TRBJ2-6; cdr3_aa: CASSILQASGANVLTF; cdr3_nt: TGCGCCAGCAGCATCCTGCAGGCTTCAGGGGCCAACGTCCTGACTTTC
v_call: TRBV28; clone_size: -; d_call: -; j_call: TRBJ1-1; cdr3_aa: CASSPPGPGTPGTLAFF; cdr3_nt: TGTGCCAGCAGCCCCCCCGGGCCTGGGACCCCAGGGACGCTAGCTTTCTTT
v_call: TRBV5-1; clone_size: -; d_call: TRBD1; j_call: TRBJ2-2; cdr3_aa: CASSNRGPGQGAAGELFF; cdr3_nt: TGCGCCAGCAGCAACCGGGGACCGGGACAGGGGGCCGCCGGGGAGCTGTTTTTT
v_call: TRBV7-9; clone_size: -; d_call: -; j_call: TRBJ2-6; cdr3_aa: CASSLRRGGLSGANVLTF; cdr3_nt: TGTGCCAGCAGCCTTAGACGGGGAGGCTTGAGCGGGGCCAACGTCCTGACTTTC
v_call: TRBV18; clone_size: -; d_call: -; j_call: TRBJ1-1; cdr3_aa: CASSPEVNTEAFF; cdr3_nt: TGTGCCAGCTCACCAGAGGTGAACACTGAAGCTTTCTTT
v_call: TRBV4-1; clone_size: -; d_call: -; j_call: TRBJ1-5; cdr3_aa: CASRRSYDSSNQPQHF; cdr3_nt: TGCGCCAGCAGGCGGTCATATGACAGTAGCAATCAGCCCCAGCATTTT
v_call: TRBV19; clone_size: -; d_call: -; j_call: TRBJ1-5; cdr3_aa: CASSIGRGYSNQPQHF; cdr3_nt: TGTGCCAGTAGTATAGGACGGGGGTATAGCAATCAGCCCCAGCATTTT
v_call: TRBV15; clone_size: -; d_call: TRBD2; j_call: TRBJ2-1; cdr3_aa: CATSRGTSGGYNEQFF; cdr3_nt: TGTGCCACCAGCAGGGGGACTAGCGGGGGCTACAATGAGCAGTTCTTC
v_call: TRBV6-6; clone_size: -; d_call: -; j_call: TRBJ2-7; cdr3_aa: CASSKGERAHEQYF; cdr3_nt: TGTGCCAGCAGTAAGGGGGAGAGGGCGCACGAGCAGTACTTC
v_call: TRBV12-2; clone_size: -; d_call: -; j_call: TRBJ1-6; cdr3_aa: CASRLAVGNNSPLHF; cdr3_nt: TGTGCAAGTCGCTTAGCAGTAGGAAATAATTCACCCCTCCACTTT
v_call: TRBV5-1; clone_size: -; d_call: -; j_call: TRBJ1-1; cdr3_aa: CASSTRSGQNTEAFF; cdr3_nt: TGCGCCAGCAGCACACGATCAGGTCAGAACACTGAAGCTTTCTTT
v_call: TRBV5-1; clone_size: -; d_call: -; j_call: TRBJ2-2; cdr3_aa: CASSLDTGSWSGELFF; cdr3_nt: TGCGCCAGCAGCTTGGATACAGGGAGTTGGTCCGGGGAGCTGTTTTTT
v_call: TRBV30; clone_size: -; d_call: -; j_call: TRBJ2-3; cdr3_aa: CAWSVQGWRADTQYF; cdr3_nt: TGTGCCTGGAGTGTTCAGGGGTGGAGGGCAGATACGCAGTATTTT
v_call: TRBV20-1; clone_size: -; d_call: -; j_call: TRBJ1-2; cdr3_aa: CSGGLGYTF; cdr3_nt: TGCAGTGGGGGCCTTGGCTACACCTTC
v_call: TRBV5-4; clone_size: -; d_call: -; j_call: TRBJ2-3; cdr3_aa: CASSPRDGITDTQYF; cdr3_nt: TGTGCCAGCAGCCCCCGGGACGGAATCACAGATACGCAGTATTTT
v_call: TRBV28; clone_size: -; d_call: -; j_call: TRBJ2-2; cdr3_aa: CASQGMTQGMGRELFF; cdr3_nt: TGTGCCAGCCAAGGGATGACCCAAGGGATGGGCCGGGAGCTGTTTTTT
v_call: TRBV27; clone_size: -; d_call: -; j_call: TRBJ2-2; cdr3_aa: CASSVRGAVTGELFF; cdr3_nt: TGTGCCAGCTCGGTACGGGGGGCTGTCACCGGGGAGCTGTTTTTT
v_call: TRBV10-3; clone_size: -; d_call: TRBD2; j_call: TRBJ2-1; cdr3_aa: CAISETSGGAYNEQFF; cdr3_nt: TGTGCCATCAGTGAGACTAGCGGGGGGGCTTACAATGAGCAGTTCTTC
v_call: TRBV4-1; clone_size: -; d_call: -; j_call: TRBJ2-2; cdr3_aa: CASSPARGAYTGELFF; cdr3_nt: TGCGCCAGCAGCCCAGCGAGGGGGGCCTACACCGGGGAGCTGTTTTTT
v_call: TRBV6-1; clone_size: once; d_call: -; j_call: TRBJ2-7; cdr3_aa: CASNTGTYEQYF; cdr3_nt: TGTGCCAGCAACACAGGGACCTACGAGCAGTACTTC
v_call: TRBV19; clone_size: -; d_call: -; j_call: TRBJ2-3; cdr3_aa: CASRRGFGADTQYF; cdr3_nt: TGTGCCAGTAGAAGGGGCTTTGGTGCAGATACGCAGTATTTT
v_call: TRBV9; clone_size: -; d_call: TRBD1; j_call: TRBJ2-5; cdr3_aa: CASSAGTGGIETQYF; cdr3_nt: TGTGCCAGCAGCGCCGGGACAGGGGGCATCGAGACCCAGTACTTC
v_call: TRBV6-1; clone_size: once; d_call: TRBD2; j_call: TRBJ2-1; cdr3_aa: CASSEGVAGGNNEQFF; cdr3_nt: TGTGCCAGCAGTGAAGGAGTAGCGGGGGGCAACAATGAGCAGTTCTTC
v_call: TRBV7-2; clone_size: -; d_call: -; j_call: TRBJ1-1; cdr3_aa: CASSRDVGGFGTEAFF; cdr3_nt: TGTGCCAGCAGCCGAGACGTCGGCGGGTTTGGGACTGAAGCTTTCTTT
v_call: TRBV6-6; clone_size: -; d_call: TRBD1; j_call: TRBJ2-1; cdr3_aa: CASSLGTGGNNEQFF; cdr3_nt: TGTGCCAGCAGTTTAGGTACAGGGGGGAACAATGAGCAGTTCTTC